A selection of T cell receptor beta chains follows, all from one sample in a study of CD8+ T cells in alopecia areata. Here immunoSEQ multiplex PCR was the method, and the copy in TCRdb shows in-frame clones only, minus some. Altogether a few hundred thousand clones are present, just over 65% being singletons, with the ten largest covering 1% to 1.5%. The sample in question was CD4+ T cells sorted from blood, obtained around week 44, from a patient treated with tofacitinib. Receptors originate from a human donor with alopecia areata. CDR3s include the opening cysteine and the closing phenylalanine or tryptophan. D genes are given only for firm matches. Expanded clones get a size class; other rows say once, few or many, or leave the size out.

D: NA
J: TRBJ1-1
V: TRBV30
size: NA
length: 13
DNA: TGTGCCTGGAGTCCGCGCATGAACACTGAAGCTTTCTTT
CDR3: CAWSPRMNTEAFF

D: NA
J: TRBJ1-1
V: TRBV6-5
size: NA
length: 11
DNA: TGTGCCAGTCGGTGGGGCACTGAAGCTTTCTTT
CDR3: CASRWGTEAFF

D: NA
J: TRBJ1-5
V: TRBV30
size: once
length: 15
DNA: TGTGCCTGGAGTGTACGAGGGGCAGTAAATCAGCCCCAGCATTTT
CDR3: CAWSVRGAVNQPQHF

D: NA
J: TRBJ2-7
V: TRBV7-2
size: NA
length: 15
DNA: TGTGCCAGCAGCTTAGATCAGGCGCTCTCCTACGAGCAGTACTTC
CDR3: CASSLDQALSYEQYF

D: NA
J: TRBJ1-2
V: TRBV30
size: NA
length: 11
DNA: TGTGCCTGGAGTTTACAGGAGGGCTACACCTTC
CDR3: CAWSLQEGYTF

D: TRBD2
J: TRBJ2-1
V: TRBV15
size: NA
length: 16
DNA: TGTGCCACCAGGGTGGGGACTACCAGCTCCTACAATGAGCAGTTCTTC
CDR3: CATRVGTTSSYNEQFF

D: NA
J: TRBJ2-7
V: TRBV5-1
size: NA
length: 14
DNA: TGCGCCAGCAGCTTTCGAATCGACTCCTACGAGCAGTACTTC
CDR3: CASSFRIDSYEQYF

D: TRBD1
J: TRBJ1-2
V: TRBV30
size: once
length: 16
DNA: TGTGCCTGGAACCAATTCGGGACAGGGGGCGCATTTGGCTACACCTTC
CDR3: CAWNQFGTGGAFGYTF

D: NA
J: TRBJ2-7
V: TRBV25-1
size: NA
length: 17
DNA: TGTGCCAGACGACTCCAACCGGTGGACACTCCCTCCTACGAGCAGTACTTC
CDR3: CARRLQPVDTPSYEQYF

D: TRBD1
J: TRBJ1-1
V: TRBV5-1
size: NA
length: 16
DNA: TGCGCCAGCAGCCAAAACAGGGGAGGCGGTGTGACTGAAGCTTTCTTT
CDR3: CASSQNRGGGVTEAFF

D: TRBD2
J: TRBJ2-3
V: TRBV25-1
size: few
length: 13
DNA: TGTGCCAGCAGTCGCACTAGCGGGAATACGCAGTATTTT
CDR3: CASSRTSGNTQYF

D: TRBD1
J: TRBJ1-6
V: TRBV9
size: NA
length: 15
DNA: TGTGCCAGCAGCGTAGGAGGGGGCGTCGAGTCACCCCTCCACTTT
CDR3: CASSVGGGVESPLHF

D: NA
J: TRBJ1-4
V: TRBV30
size: NA
length: 11
DNA: TGTGCCTGGAGACCGAGTGAAAAACTGTTTTTT
CDR3: CAWRPSEKLFF

D: NA
J: TRBJ1-2
V: TRBV2
size: NA
length: 12
DNA: TGTGCCAGAAAAGATGACAGTTATGGCTACACCTTC
CDR3: CARKDDSYGYTF

D: NA
J: TRBJ2-7
V: TRBV2
size: NA
length: 12
DNA: TGTGCCAGCAAATCGGTCCCCTACGAGCAGTACTTC
CDR3: CASKSVPYEQYF

D: NA
J: TRBJ2-5
V: TRBV7-2
size: NA
length: 11
DNA: TGTGCCAGCAGGTTCAAGGAGACCCAGTACTTC
CDR3: CASRFKETQYF

D: NA
J: TRBJ2-5
V: TRBV2
size: few
length: 14
DNA: TGTGCCAGCAGTGTGAACTTGTTGGGAGAGACCCAGTACTTC
CDR3: CASSVNLLGETQYF

D: NA
J: TRBJ1-1
V: TRBV29-1
size: few
length: 13
DNA: TGCAGCGCACAACAGGGTACCAGGGATGAAGCTTTCTTT
CDR3: CSAQQGTRDEAFF

D: NA
J: TRBJ2-2
V: TRBV6-5
size: NA
length: 14
DNA: TGTGCCAGCAGTTACGGTCCGGGCTCCGGGGAGCTGTTTTTT
CDR3: CASSYGPGSGELFF

D: TRBD1
J: TRBJ1-1
V: TRBV29-1
size: NA
length: 13
DNA: TGCAGCGTCGCGGGACAGCAAAACACTGAAGCTTTCTTT
CDR3: CSVAGQQNTEAFF

D: NA
J: TRBJ2-2
V: TRBV6-6
size: NA
length: 13
DNA: TGTGCCAGCAGCCCCGGAGGGGCCGGGGAGCTGTTTTTT
CDR3: CASSPGGAGELFF

D: TRBD1
J: TRBJ2-7
V: TRBV5-6
size: NA
length: 15
DNA: TGTGCCAGCAGCTTGGGACAGGGACACTCCTACGAGCAGTACTTC
CDR3: CASSLGQGHSYEQYF

D: TRBD2
J: TRBJ2-3
V: TRBV9
size: NA
length: 15
DNA: TGTGCCAGCAGCGTAGGGGGACTAGATGCCGATACGCAGTATTTT
CDR3: CASSVGGLDADTQYF

D: NA
J: TRBJ2-3
V: TRBV30
size: NA
length: 14
DNA: TGTGCCTGGAGGAGGGTAACGGTGAGGGATACGCAGTATTTT
CDR3: CAWRRVTVRDTQYF

D: TRBD1
J: TRBJ1-5
V: TRBV4-3
size: NA
length: 18
DNA: TGCGCCAGCAGCCAAGATGTATCCCGGACAGGGACCCGTCAGCCCCAGCATTTT
CDR3: CASSQDVSRTGTRQPQHF

D: NA
J: TRBJ2-5
V: TRBV29-1
size: NA
length: 16
DNA: TGCAGCGTACAAGAACCTGGGGTTACAGGCCAAGAGACCCAGTACTTC
CDR3: CSVQEPGVTGQETQYF

D: TRBD2
J: TRBJ2-1
V: TRBV11-2
size: NA
length: 16
DNA: TGTGCCAGCAGCTTATCTTACAGCGGGGGGGCCAATGAGCAGTTCTTC
CDR3: CASSLSYSGGANEQFF

D: TRBD2
J: TRBJ2-7
V: TRBV2
size: NA
length: 12
DNA: TGTGCCAGCGGGAGGGTTAGCGACGAGCAGTACTTC
CDR3: CASGRVSDEQYF

D: NA
J: TRBJ2-7
V: TRBV6-1
size: few
length: 15
DNA: TGTGCCAGCCGACCTACACCGACCGCCTCCTACGAGCAGTACTTC
CDR3: CASRPTPTASYEQYF

D: NA
J: TRBJ2-5
V: TRBV15
size: few
length: 13
DNA: TGTGCCACCAGCAGCCGGGACTCAGAGACCCAGTACTTC
CDR3: CATSSRDSETQYF

D: TRBD1
J: TRBJ2-7
V: TRBV2
size: once
length: 14
DNA: TGTGCCAGCAAATTCGACAGGGGCTCCTACGAGCAGTACTTC
CDR3: CASKFDRGSYEQYF

D: NA
J: TRBJ1-6
V: TRBV7-2
size: NA
length: 17
DNA: TGTGCCAGCAGCGCGACAACCGGGCCAAGGCGTAATTCACCCCTCCACTTT
CDR3: CASSATTGPRRNSPLHF

D: TRBD2
J: TRBJ2-3
V: TRBV29-1
size: NA
length: 14
DNA: TGCAGCGCAACTAGCGGGGGGAGCACAGATACGCAGTATTTT
CDR3: CSATSGGSTDTQYF

D: NA
J: TRBJ2-3
V: TRBV7-2
size: NA
length: 12
DNA: TGTGCCAGCAGCTTTTTCGGAGATACGCAGTATTTT
CDR3: CASSFFGDTQYF

D: NA
J: TRBJ2-1
V: TRBV29-1
size: NA
length: 16
DNA: TGCAGCGCCCGTAGTACCGGGACCGATGCCTACAATGAGCAGTTCTTC
CDR3: CSARSTGTDAYNEQFF

D: NA
J: TRBJ2-2
V: TRBV29-1
size: NA
length: 13
DNA: TGCAGCGTACTCCGGGACACCACCGGGGAGCTGTTTTTT
CDR3: CSVLRDTTGELFF

D: NA
J: TRBJ2-3
V: TRBV11-2
size: NA
length: 14
DNA: TGTGCCAGCAGCTTATGGGTGGGGACAGATACGCAGTATTTT
CDR3: CASSLWVGTDTQYF

D: TRBD1
J: TRBJ2-2
V: TRBV30
size: NA
length: 14
DNA: TGTGCCTGGAGTGTACTGGACAGGACCGGGGAGCTGTTTTTT
CDR3: CAWSVLDRTGELFF

D: NA
J: TRBJ1-4
V: TRBV29-1
size: NA
length: 13
DNA: TGCAGCGTCGTTTACGGAACTAATGAAAAACTGTTTTTT
CDR3: CSVVYGTNEKLFF

D: NA
J: TRBJ2-7
V: TRBV30
size: NA
length: 13
DNA: TGTGCCTGGAGTCCGGACAGAACCTACGAGCAGTACTTC
CDR3: CAWSPDRTYEQYF

D: NA
J: TRBJ2-5
V: TRBV29-1
size: few
length: 14
DNA: TGCAGCGTCGGAACCACAGGGCCACTGGGGACCCAGTACTTC
CDR3: CSVGTTGPLGTQYF

D: TRBD2
J: TRBJ2-2
V: TRBV5-8
size: few
length: 15
DNA: TGTGCCAGCAACTTTGGCGGGGGGCCCACCGGGGAGCTGTTTTTT
CDR3: CASNFGGGPTGELFF

D: NA
J: TRBJ2-7
V: TRBV25-1
size: NA
length: 12
DNA: TGTGCCAGCAGCCAGGGAAAAAACGAGCAGTACTTC
CDR3: CASSQGKNEQYF

D: NA
J: TRBJ2-1
V: TRBV5-1
size: NA
length: 12
DNA: TGCGCCAGCAGCTTGGTGCTAAATGAGCAGTTCTTC
CDR3: CASSLVLNEQFF

D: TRBD1
J: TRBJ1-2
V: TRBV29-1
size: NA
length: 13
DNA: TGCAGCGGAGGACAGGGGGGAAACTATGGCTACACCTTC
CDR3: CSGGQGGNYGYTF

D: NA
J: TRBJ2-1
V: TRBV4-3
size: NA
length: 14
DNA: TGCGCCAGCAGCCAAGATCCATCCGGAAATGAGCAGTTCTTC
CDR3: CASSQDPSGNEQFF

D: NA
J: TRBJ2-7
V: TRBV5-6
size: NA
length: 15
DNA: TGTGCCAGCACCTTCATGAGGCCAGGGAACTACGAGCAGTACTTC
CDR3: CASTFMRPGNYEQYF

D: NA
J: TRBJ2-3
V: TRBV15
size: many
length: 15
DNA: TGTGCCACCAGCAGACTGGTGGCCTTCACAGATACGCAGTATTTT
CDR3: CATSRLVAFTDTQYF

D: TRBD1
J: TRBJ2-5
V: TRBV29-1
size: NA
length: 13
DNA: TGCAGCGTGCGACAGGGTTTGTTGGAGACCCAGTACTTC
CDR3: CSVRQGLLETQYF

D: NA
J: TRBJ2-1
V: TRBV7-8
size: NA
length: 15
DNA: TGTGCCAGCAGCTTAGCGGGGGGTACGTACAATGAGCAGTTCTTC
CDR3: CASSLAGGTYNEQFF

D: NA
J: TRBJ1-1
V: TRBV5-6
size: NA
length: 14
DNA: TGTGCCAGCAGCCGAAGGGATTTAACGACTGAAGCTTTCTTT
CDR3: CASSRRDLTTEAFF